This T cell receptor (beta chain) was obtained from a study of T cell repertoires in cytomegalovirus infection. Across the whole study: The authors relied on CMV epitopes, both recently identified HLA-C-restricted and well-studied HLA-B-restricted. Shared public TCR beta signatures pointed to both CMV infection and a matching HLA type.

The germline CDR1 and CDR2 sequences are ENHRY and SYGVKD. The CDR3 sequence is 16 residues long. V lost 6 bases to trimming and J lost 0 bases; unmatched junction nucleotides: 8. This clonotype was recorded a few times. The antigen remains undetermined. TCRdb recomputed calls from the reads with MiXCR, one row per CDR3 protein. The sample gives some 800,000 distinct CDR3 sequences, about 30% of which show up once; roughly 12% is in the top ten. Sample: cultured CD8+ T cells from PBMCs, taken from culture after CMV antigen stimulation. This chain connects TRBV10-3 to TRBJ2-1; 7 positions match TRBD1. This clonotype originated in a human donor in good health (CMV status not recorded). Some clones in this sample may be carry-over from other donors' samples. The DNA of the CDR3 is TGTGCCATCAGCCGCGAGACAGGGTACTCCTACAATGAGCAGTTCTTC. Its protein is CAISRETGYSYNEQFF.